This TCR beta chain comes out of a study of blood T cells in healthy people across ages. Alongside a J-beta primer mix, a sample-barcoded 5' primer served in a second PCR lasting roughly 7 to 11 cycles. Unique molecular identifiers of 12 random nucleotides labeled each cDNA. From the 5' RACE reads, TCRdb called clonotypes with MiXCR, one entry per CDR3 protein. This table has a few hundred thousand distinct CDR3 sequences, around a quarter appearing once. Study-level points and caveats: From one million sequenced T cells, diversity estimates were lower bounds. Age advanced and TCR beta diversity per million T cells fell, roughly linearly.

This clonotype was seen more than once but under ten times. As yet, its antigen is unknown. Germline CDR1 reads SQVTM; CDR2 reads ANQGSEA. CDR3 length equals 13 residues. This sample also belongs to another study, concerning T cells of mothers and their children. That paper notes: Persistent microchimeric T cell clones were sought, and none were detected.

Sequences were obtained from blood. The V call is TRBV29-1, the J call TRBJ2-5, with 7 bases aligning to TRBD1. The J call is uncertain, as TRBJ2-7 better fits the DNA end. This clonotype was sampled from a boy younger than 10 in good health. The CDR3 spells CSVTGTDTYEQYF. The CDR3 nucleotides read TGCAGCGTTACCGGGACAGACACCTACGAGCAGTACTTC.